This note documents a single T cell receptor beta chain sequence. Its antigen remains unidentified. TCRdb re-called the 5' RACE reads through MiXCR, storing one row per CDR3 protein. Seen here are over 200,000 distinct CDR3 sequences, around a tenth observed once, and the top ten hold 4.5% to 5.5%. These data originate in a study of identical twins. Findings and caveats of the study: Less excess twin sharing appeared in beta out-of-frame sequences.

This clonotype was obtained from a woman younger than 35 in good health. Sequencing input: memory (CD45RO+) T cells sorted from blood.

CDR3 loop: CASTEAGQPQHF. The CDR3 bases are TGTGCCAGCACCGAGGCTGGCCAGCCCCAGCATTTT. The gene calls are TRBV12-3 or TRBV12-4 and TRBJ1-5; D unclear. The length of the CDR3 is 12 residues. Trimming stripped 7 bases from V and 7 bases from J, with 11 bases between.